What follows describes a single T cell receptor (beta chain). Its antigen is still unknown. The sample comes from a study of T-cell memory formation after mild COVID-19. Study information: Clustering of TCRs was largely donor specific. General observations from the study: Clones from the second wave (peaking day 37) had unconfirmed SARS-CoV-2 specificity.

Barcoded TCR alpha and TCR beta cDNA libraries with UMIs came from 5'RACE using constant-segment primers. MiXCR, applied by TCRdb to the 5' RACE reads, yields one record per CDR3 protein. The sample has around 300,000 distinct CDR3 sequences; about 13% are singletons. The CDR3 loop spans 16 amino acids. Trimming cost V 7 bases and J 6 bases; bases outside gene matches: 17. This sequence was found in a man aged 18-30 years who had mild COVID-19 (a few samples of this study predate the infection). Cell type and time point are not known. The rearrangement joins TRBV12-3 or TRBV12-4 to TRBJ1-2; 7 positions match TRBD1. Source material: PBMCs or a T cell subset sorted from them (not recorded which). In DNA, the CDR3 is TGTGCCAGCACCATGACAGGGTGGGCTCCTTATGATGGCTACACCTTC. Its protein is CASTMTGWAPYDGYTF.